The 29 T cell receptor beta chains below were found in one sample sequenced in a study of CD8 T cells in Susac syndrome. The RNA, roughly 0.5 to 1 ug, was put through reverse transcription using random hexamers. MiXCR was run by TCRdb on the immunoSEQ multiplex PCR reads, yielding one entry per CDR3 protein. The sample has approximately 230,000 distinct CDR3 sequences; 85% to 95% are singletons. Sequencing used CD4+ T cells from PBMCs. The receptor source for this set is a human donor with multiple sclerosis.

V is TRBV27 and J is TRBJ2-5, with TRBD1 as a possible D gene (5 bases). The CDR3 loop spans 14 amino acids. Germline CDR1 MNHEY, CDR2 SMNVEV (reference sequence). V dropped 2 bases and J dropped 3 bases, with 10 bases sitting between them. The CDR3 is CASSLIGDEETQYF. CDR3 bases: TGTGCCAGCAGTTTAATAGGGGATGAAGAGACCCAGTACTTC.

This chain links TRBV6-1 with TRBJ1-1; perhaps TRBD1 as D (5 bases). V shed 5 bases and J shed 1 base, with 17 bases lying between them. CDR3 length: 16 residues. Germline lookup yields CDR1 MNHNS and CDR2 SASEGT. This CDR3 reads CASSQREGRPNTEAFF. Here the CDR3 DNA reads TGTGCCAGCAGTCAAAGAGAGGGGCGCCCGAACACTGAAGCTTTCTTT.

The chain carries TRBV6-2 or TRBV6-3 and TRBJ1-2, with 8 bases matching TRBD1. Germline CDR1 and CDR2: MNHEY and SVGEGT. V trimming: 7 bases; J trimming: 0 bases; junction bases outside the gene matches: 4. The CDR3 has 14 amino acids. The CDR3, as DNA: TGTGCCAGCAATATGGACAGGGCTAACTATGGCTACACCTTC. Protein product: CASNMDRANYGYTF.

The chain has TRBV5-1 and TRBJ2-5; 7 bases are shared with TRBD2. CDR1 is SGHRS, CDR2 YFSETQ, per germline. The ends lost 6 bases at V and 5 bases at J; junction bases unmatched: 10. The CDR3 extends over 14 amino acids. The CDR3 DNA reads TGCGCCAGCAACATGCTCCCGGGGGGTGAGACCCAGTACTTC. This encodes CASNMLPGGETQYF.

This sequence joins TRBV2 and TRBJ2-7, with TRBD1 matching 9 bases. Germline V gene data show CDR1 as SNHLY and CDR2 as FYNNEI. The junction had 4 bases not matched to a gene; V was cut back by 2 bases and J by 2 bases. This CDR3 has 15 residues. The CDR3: CASSESGTGPYEQYF. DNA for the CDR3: TGTGCCAGCAGTGAATCGGGGACAGGGCCCTACGAGCAGTACTTC.

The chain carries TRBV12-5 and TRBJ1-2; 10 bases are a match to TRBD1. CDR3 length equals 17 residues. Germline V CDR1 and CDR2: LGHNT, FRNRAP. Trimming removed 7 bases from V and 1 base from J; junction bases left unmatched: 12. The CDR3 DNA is TGTGCTAGTGACCGTCCCCCCCGGACAGGGGGTAACTATGGCTACACCTTC. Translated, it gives CASDRPPRTGGNYGYTF. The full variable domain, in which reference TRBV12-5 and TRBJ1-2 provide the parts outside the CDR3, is DARVTQTPRHKVTEMGQEVTMRCQPILGHNTVFWYRQTMMQGLELLAYFRNRAPLDDSGMPKDRFSAEMPDATLATLKIQPSEPRDSAVYFCASDRPPRTGGNYGYTFGSGTRLTVV.

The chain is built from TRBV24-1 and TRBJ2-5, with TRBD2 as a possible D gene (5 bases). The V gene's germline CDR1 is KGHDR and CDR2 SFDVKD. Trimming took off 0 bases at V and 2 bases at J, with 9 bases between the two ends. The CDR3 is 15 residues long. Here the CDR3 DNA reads TGTGCCACCAGTGATTTGCTCCTAGCTCAAGAGACCCAGTACTTC. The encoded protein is CATSDLLLAQETQYF.

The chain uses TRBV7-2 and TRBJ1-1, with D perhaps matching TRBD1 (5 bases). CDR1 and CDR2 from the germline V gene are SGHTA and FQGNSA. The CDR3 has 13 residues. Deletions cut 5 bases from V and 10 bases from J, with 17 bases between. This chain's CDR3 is CASSPTGGRVAFF. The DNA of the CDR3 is TGTGCCAGCAGCCCCACGGGGGGAAGGGTAGCTTTCTTT.

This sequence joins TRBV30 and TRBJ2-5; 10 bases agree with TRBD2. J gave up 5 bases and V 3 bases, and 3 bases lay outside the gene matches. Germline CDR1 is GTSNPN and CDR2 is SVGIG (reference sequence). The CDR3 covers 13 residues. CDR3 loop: CAWRLAGRETQYF. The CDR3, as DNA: TGTGCCTGGAGACTAGCGGGGAGGGAGACCCAGTACTTC.

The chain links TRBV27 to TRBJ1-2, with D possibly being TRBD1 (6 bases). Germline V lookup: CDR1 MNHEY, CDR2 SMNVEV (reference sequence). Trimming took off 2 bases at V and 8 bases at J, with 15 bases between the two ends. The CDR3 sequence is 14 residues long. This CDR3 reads CASSLRAGARGYTF. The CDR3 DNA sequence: TGTGCCAGCAGTTTAAGAGCGGGGGCGCGAGGCTACACCTTC.

CDR3 protein: CASSTRSSRGHGYTF. The CDR3 region has the DNA TGCGCCAGCAGCACCCGAAGCTCAAGGGGGCATGGCTACACCTTC. The chain carries TRBV4-1 and TRBJ1-2; 7 nucleotides align to TRBD1. With 5 bases clipped from V and 6 bases from J, the junction kept 12 bases outside the gene matches. Germline V gene sequence: CDR1 MGHRA, CDR2 YSYEKL. This CDR3 region has 15 residues.

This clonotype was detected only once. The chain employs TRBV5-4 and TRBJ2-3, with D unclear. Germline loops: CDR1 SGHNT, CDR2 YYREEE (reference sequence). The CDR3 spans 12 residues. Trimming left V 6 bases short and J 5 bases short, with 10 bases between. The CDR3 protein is CASNSVGDTQYF. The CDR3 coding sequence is TGTGCCAGCAACAGCGTCGGAGATACGCAGTATTTT.

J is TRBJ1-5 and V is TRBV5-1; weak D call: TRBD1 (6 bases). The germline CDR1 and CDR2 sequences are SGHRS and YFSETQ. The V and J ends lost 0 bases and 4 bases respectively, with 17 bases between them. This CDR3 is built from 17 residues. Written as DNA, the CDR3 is TGCGCCAGCAGCTTGGGCCCCTCCGGGGGGGCGAATCAGCCCCAGCATTTT. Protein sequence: CASSLGPSGGANQPQHF.

Here the CDR3 reads CAWSLQGQAFF. In DNA form, the CDR3 reads TGTGCCTGGAGTCTGCAGGGACAAGCTTTCTTT. The V call is TRBV30, the J call TRBJ1-1; D might be TRBD1 (5 bases). There are 11 residues in the CDR3. Germline loops: CDR1 GTSNPN, CDR2 SVGIG (reference sequence). The V end was cut by 2 bases, the J end by 9 bases, with 10 bases between.

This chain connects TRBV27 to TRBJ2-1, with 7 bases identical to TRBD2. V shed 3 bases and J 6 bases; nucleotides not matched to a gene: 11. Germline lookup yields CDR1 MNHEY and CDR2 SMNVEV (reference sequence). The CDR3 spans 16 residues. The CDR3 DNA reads TGTGCCAGCAGTTTGCCTGGGACTACCCAACCCAATGAGCAGTTCTTC. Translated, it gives CASSLPGTTQPNEQFF.

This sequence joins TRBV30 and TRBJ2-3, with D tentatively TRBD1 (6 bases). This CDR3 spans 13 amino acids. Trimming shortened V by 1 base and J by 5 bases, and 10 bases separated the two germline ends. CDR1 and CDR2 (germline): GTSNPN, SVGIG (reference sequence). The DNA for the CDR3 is TGTGCCTGGAGTGCAACAGGGAAAGATACGCAGTATTTT. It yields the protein CAWSATGKDTQYF. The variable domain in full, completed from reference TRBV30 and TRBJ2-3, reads SQTIHQWPATLVQPVGSPLSLECTVEGTSNPNLYWYRQAAGRGLQLLFYSVGIGQISSEVPQNLSASRPQDRQFILSSKKLLLSDSGFYLCAWSATGKDTQYFGPGTRLTVL.

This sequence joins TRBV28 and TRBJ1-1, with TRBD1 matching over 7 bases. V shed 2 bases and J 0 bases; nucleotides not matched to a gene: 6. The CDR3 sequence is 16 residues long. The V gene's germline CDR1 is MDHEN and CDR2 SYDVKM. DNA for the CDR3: TGTGCCAGCAGTTTACTACGACAGGGCCTGAACACTGAAGCTTTCTTT. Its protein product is CASSLLRQGLNTEAFF.

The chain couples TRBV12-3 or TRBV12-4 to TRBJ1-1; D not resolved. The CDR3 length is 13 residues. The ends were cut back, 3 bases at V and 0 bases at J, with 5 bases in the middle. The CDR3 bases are TGTGCCAGCAGTTTCGGGCTGAACACTGAAGCTTTCTTT. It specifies CASSFGLNTEAFF.

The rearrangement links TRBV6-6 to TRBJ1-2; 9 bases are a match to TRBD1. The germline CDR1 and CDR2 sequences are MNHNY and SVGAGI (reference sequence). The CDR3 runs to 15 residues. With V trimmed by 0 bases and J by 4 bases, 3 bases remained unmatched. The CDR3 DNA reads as TGTGCCAGCAGTTACTCTGACAGGGGGGTCTATGGCTACACCTTC. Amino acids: CASSYSDRGVYGYTF.

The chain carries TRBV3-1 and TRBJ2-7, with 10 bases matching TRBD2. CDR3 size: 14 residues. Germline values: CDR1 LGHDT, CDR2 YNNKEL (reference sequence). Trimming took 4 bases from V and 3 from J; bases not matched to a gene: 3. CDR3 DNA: TGTGCCAGCAGCCTTGGACTAGCGGACTACGAGCAGTACTTC. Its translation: CASSLGLADYEQYF.

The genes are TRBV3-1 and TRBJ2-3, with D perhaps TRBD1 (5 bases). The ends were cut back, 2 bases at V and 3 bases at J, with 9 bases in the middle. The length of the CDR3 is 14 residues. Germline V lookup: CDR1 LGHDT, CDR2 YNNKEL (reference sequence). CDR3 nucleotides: TGTGCCAGCAGCCAATTCCCAGGGACAGATACGCAGTATTTT. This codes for CASSQFPGTDTQYF.

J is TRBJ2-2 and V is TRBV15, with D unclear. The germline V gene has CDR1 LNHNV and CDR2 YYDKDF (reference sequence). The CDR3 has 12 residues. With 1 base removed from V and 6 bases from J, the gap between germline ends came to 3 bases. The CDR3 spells CATSRVAGELFF. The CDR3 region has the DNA TGTGCCACCAGCAGAGTGGCCGGGGAGCTGTTTTTT.

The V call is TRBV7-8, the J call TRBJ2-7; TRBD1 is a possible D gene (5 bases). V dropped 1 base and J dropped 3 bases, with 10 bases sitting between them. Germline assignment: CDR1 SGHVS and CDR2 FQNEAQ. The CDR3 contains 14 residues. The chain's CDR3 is CASSLGDRYYEQYF. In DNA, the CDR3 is TGTGCCAGCAGCTTAGGAGACAGATACTACGAGCAGTACTTC. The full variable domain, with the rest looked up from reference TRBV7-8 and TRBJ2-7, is GAGVSQSPRYKVAKRGQDVALRCDPISGHVSLFWYQQALGQGPEFLTYFQNEAQLDKSGLPSDRFFAERPEGSVSTLKIQRTQQEDSAVYLCASSLGDRYYEQYFGPGTRLTVT.

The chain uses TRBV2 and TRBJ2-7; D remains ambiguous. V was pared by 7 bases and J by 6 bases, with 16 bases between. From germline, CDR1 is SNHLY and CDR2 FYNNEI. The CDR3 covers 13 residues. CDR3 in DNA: TGTGCCAGCACCCGAATCGGGCAACGCGAGCAGTACGTC. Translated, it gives CASTRIGQREQYV.

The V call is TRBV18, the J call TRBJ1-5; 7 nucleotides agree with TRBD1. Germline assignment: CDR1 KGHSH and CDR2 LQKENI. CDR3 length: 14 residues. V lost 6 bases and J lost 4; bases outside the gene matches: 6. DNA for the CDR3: TGTGCCAGCTCGCGAGACAGGGCAAATCAGCCCCAGCATTTT. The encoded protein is CASSRDRANQPQHF.

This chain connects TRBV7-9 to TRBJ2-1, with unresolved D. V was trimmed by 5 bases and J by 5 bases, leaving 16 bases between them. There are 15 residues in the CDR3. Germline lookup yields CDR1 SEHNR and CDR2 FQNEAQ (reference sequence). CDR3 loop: CASSPIGLGNNEQFF. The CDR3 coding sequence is TGTGCCAGCAGCCCGATCGGTTTGGGGAACAATGAGCAGTTCTTC. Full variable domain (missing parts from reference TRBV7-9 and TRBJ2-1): DTGVSQNPRHKITKRGQNVTFRCDPISEHNRLYWYRQTLGQGPEFLTYFQNEAQLEKSRLLSDRFSAERPKGSFSTLEIQRTEQGDSAMYLCASSPIGLGNNEQFFGPGTRLTVL.

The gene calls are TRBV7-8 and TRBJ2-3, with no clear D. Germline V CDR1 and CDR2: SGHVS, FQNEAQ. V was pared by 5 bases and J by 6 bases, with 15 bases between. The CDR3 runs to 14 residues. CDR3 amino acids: CASSPLSDGDTQYF. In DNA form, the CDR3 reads TGTGCCAGCAGCCCTCTGAGCGATGGTGATACGCAGTATTTT.

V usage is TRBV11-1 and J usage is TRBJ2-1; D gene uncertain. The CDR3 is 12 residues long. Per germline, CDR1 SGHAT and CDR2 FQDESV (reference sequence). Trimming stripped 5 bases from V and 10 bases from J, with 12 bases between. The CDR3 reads CASSKRLGEQFF. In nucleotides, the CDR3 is TGTGCCAGCAGCAAACGGCTAGGCGAGCAGTTCTTC.

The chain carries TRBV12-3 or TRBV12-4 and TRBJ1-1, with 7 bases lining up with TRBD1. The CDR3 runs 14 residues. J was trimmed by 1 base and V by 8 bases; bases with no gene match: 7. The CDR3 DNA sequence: TGTGCCAGCGGAAAGGGACAGCCGAACACTGAAGCTTTCTTT. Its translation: CASGKGQPNTEAFF.